The entry that follows covers one T cell receptor beta chain sequence. These data come from a study of blood T cells in healthy people across ages. V was clipped by 4 bases and J by 3 bases; unmatched bases: 3. CDR3 length equals 13 residues. CDR1 DFQATT and CDR2 SNEGSKA come from the germline V gene (reference sequence). The second PCR ran about 6 to 11 cycles with a sample-barcoded 5' primer and J-beta primers. From the 5' RACE reads, TCRdb called clonotypes with MiXCR, one entry per CDR3 protein. Of about 1.4 million distinct CDR3 sequences in the sample, approximately 63% were seen once. The sequence was collected from a man younger than 30 in good health. Sequences were obtained from blood. The chain employs TRBV20-1 and TRBJ2-1; TRBD1 matches 7 bases. The CDR3 protein is CSAKAGGYNEQFF. The DNA of the CDR3 is TGCAGTGCTAAGGCAGGGGGCTACAATGAGCAGTTCTTC.